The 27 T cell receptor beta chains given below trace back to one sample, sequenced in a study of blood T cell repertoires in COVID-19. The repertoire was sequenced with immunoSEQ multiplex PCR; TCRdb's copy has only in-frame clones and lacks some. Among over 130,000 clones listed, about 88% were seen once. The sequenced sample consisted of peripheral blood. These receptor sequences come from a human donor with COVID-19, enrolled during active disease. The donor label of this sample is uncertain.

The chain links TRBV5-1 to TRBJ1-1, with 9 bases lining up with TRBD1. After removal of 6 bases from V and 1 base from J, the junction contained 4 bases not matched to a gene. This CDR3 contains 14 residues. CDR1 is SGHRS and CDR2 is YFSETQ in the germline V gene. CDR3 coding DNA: TGCGCCAGCAAGGGGACAGGGACGAACACTGAAGCTTTCTTT. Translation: CASKGTGTNTEAFF.

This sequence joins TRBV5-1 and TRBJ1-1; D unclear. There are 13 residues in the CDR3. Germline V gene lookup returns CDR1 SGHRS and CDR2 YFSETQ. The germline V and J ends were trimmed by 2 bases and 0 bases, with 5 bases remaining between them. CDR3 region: CASSLGVNTEAFF. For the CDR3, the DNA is TGCGCCAGCAGCTTAGGAGTGAACACTGAAGCTTTCTTT. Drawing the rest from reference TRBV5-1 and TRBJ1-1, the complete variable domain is KAGVTQTPRYLIKTRGQQVTLSCSPISGHRSVSWYQQTPGQGLQFLFEYFSETQRNKGNFPGRFSGRQFSNSRSEMNVSTLELGDSALYLCASSLGVNTEAFFGQGTRLTVV.

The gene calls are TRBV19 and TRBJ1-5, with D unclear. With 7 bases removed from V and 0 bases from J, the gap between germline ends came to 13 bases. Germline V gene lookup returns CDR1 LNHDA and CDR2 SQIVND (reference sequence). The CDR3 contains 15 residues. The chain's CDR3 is CASKTGRNSNQPQHF. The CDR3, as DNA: TGTGCCAGTAAGACGGGAAGGAATAGCAATCAGCCCCAGCATTTT.

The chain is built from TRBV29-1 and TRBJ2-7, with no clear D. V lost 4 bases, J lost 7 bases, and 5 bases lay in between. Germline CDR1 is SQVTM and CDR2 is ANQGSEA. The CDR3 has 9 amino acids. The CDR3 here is CSVGTEQYF. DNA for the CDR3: TGCAGCGTTGGTACAGAGCAGTACTTC.

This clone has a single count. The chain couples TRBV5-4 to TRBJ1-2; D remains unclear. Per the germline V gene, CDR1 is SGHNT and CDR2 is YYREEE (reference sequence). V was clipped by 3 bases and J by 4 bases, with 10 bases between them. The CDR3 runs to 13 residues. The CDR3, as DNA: TGTGCCAGCAGCTCAGTTGTTGGCTATGGCTACACCTTC. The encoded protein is CASSSVVGYGYTF.

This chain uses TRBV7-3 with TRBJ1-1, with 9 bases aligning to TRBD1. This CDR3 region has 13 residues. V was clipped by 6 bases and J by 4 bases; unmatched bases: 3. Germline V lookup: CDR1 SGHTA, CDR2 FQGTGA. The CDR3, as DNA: TGTGCCAGCAGGGAGACAGGGGGCACTGAAGCTTTCTTT. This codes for CASRETGGTEAFF.

The CDR3 DNA reads TGTGCCAGCAGCACAGGGGGGATGAGCGATCAGCCCCAGCATTTT. It is translated as CASSTGGMSDQPQHF. The chain links TRBV9 to TRBJ1-5, with TRBD1 matching over 8 bases. With V trimmed by 4 bases and J by 5 bases, 8 bases remained unmatched. From germline, CDR1 is SGDLS and CDR2 YYNGEE. The CDR3 is made up of 15 amino acids.

The CDR3 is CASSPGQGAEQKLFF. The CDR3 DNA follows: TGTGCCAGCAGCCCCGGACAGGGGGCAGAACAAAAACTGTTTTTT. The V call is TRBV11-2, the J call TRBJ1-4; 11 bases map to TRBD1. This CDR3 comprises 15 residues. The ends lost 5 bases at V and 9 bases at J; junction bases unmatched: 8. Germline V gene sequence: CDR1 SGHAT, CDR2 FQNNGV.

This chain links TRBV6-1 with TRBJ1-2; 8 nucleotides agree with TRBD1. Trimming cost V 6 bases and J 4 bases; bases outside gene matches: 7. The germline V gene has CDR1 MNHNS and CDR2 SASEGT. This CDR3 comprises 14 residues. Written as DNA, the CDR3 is TGTGCCAGCAGGGTACGACAGGGGATCTATGGCTACACCTTC. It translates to CASRVRQGIYGYTF.

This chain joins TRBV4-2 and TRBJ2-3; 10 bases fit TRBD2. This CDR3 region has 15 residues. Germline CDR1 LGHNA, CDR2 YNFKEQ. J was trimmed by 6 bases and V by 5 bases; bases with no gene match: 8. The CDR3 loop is CASSTLAGVADTQYF. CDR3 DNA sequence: TGTGCCAGCAGCACTCTAGCGGGAGTCGCGGATACGCAGTATTTT.

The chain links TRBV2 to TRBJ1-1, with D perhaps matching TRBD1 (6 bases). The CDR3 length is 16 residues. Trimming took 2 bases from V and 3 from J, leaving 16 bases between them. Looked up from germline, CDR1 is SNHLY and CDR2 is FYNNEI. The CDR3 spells CASSESLGEGDTEAFF. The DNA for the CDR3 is TGTGCCAGCAGTGAAAGTCTTGGGGAGGGGGACACTGAAGCTTTCTTT. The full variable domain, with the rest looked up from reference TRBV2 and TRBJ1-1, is EPEVTQTPSHQVTQMGQEVILRCVPISNHLYFYWYRQILGQKVEFLVSFYNNEISEKSEIFDDQFSVERPDGSNFTLKIRSTKLEDSAMYFCASSESLGEGDTEAFFGQGTRLTVV.

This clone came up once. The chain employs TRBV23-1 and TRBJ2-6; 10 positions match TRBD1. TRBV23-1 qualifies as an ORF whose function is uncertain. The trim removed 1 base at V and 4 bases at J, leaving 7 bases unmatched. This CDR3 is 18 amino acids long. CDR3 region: CASSQWDRGREGANVLTF. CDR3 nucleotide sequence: TGCGCCAGCAGTCAATGGGACAGGGGCCGGGAGGGGGCCAACGTCCTGACTTTC.

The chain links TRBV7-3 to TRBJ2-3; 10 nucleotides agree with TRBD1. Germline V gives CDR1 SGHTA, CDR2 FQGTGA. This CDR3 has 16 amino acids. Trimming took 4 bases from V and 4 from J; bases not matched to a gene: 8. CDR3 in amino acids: CASSYQGQGNSDTQYF. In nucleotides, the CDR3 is TGTGCCAGCAGCTACCAGGGACAGGGGAACTCAGATACGCAGTATTTT.

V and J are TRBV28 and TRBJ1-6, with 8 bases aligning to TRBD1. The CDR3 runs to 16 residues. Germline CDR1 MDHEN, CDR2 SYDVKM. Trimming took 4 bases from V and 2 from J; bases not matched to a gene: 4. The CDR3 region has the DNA TGTGCCAGCAGTTCAGGACAGGGACCCTATAATTCACCCCTCCACTTT. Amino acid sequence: CASSSGQGPYNSPLHF.

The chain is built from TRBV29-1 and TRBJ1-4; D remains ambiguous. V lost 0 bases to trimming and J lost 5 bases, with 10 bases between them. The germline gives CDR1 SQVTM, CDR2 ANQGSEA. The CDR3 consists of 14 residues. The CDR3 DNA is TGCAGCGTTGAAGAAGGTTCGGGGAATGAAAAACTGTTTTTT. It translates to CSVEEGSGNEKLFF.

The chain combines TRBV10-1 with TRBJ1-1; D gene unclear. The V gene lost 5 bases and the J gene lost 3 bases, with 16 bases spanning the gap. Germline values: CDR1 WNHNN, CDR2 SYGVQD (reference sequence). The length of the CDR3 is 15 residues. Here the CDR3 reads CASSLSRSPDTEAFF. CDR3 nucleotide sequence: TGCGCCAGCAGTCTGTCACGGTCACCGGACACTGAAGCTTTCTTT.

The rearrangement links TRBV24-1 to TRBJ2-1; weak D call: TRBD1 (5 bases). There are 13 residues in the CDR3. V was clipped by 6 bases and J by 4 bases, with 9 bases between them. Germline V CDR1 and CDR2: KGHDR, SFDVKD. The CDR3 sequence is CATSQGWYNEQFF. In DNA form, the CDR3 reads TGTGCCACCAGTCAGGGATGGTACAATGAGCAGTTCTTC.

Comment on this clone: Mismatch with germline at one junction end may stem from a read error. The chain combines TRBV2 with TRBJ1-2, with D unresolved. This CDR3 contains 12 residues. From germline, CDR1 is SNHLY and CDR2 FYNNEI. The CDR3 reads CASSVSQAPRGF. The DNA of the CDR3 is TGTGCCAGCAGTGTATCCCAGGCGCCCCGGGGATTC.

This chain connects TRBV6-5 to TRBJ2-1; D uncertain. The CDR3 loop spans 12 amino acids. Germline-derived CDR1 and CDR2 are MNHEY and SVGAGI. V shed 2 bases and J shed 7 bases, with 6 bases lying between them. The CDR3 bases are TGTGCCAGCAGTTACCGCCGGAATGAGCAGTTCTTC. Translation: CASSYRRNEQFF.

CDR3: CASSPTIHQPQHF. The DNA for the CDR3 is TGTGCCAGCAGTCCTACCATACATCAGCCCCAGCATTTT. The chain recombines TRBV6-5 with TRBJ1-5; no definite D call. The germline gives CDR1 MNHEY, CDR2 SVGAGI. The CDR3 length is 13 residues. The germline V and J ends were trimmed by 5 bases and 5 bases, with 10 bases remaining between them.

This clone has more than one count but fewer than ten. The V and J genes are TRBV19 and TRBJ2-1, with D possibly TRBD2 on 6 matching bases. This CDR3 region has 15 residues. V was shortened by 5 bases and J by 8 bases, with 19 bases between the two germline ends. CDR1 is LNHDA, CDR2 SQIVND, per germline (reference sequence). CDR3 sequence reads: CASSPMDYGLDEQFF. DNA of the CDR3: TGTGCCAGTAGTCCAATGGACTACGGGTTGGATGAGCAGTTCTTC. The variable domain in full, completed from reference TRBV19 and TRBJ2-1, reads DGGITQSPKYLFRKEGQNVTLSCEQNLNHDAMYWYRQDPGQGLRLIYYSQIVNDFQKGDIAEGYSVSREKKESFPLTVTSAQKNPTAFYLCASSPMDYGLDEQFFGPGTRLTVL.

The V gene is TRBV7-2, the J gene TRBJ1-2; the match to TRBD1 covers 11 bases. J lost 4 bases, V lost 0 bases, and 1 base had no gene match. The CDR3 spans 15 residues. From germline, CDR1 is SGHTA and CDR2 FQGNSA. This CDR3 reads CASSLAGTGGYGYTF. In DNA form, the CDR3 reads TGTGCCAGCAGCTTAGCCGGGACAGGGGGCTATGGCTACACCTTC.

The CDR3 reads CASDSEAGTEAFF. The CDR3 DNA reads as TGTGCCAGCGACTCAGAAGCGGGCACTGAAGCTTTCTTT. The chain recombines TRBV21-1 with TRBJ1-1. TRBV21-1 is described as a pseudogene. This CDR3 region has 13 residues.

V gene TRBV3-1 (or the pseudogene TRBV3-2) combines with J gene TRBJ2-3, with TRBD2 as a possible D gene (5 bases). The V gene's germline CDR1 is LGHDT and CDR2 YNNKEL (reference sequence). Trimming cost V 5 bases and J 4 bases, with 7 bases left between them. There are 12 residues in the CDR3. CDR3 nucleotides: TGTGCCAGCAGCGCCGGGGCAGATACGCAGTATTTT. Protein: CASSAGADTQYF.

The CDR3 sequence is CASRAGREQYF. CDR3 bases: TGTGCCAGCAGGGCGGGTCGCGAGCAGTACTTC. This chain links TRBV28 with TRBJ2-7, with D possibly TRBD2 on 5 matching bases. Trimming stripped 6 bases from V and 6 bases from J, with 9 bases between. CDR3 length: 11 amino acids. The germline V gene has CDR1 MDHEN and CDR2 SYDVKM. The variable domain in full, completed from reference TRBV28 and TRBJ2-7, reads DVKVTQSSRYLVKRTGEKVFLECVQDMDHENMFWYRQDPGLGLRLIYFSYDVKMKEKGDIPEGYSVSREKKERFSLILESASTNQTSMYLCASRAGREQYFGPGTRLTVT.

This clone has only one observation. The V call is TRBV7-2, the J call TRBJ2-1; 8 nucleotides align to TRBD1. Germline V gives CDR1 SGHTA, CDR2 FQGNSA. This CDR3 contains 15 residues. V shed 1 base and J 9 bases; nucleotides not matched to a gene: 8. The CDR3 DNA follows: TGTGCCAGCAGCTTAGGGACAGGGTATGGGGGTGAGCAGTTCTTC. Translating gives CASSLGTGYGGEQFF.

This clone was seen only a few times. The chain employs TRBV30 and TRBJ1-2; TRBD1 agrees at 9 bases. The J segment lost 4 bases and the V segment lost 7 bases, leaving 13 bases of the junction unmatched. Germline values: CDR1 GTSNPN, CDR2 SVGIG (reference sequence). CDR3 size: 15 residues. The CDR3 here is CALTQQGAQRYGYTF. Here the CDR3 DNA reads TGTGCCTTGACCCAACAGGGGGCGCAGCGCTATGGCTACACCTTC.